Presented here are 10 T cell receptor beta chains from one specimen sequenced in a study of shared clonotypes between healthy human individuals. Only CD45RO-negative cells positively selected for CCR7 counted as naive CD8 cells, so terminally differentiated effector memory CD45RA+ cells were excluded. This table comes from immunoSEQ multiplex PCR, and its TCRdb copy is limited to in-frame clones, with some not included. The sample carries approximately 650,000 clones, around 95% recorded once. The sequenced material came from naive CD8+ T cells sorted from blood. The receptor source for this set is a woman in her twenties or thirties in good health.

The chain carries TRBV5-6 and TRBJ2-7; D tentatively reads TRBD1 or TRBD2 (5 bases each). CDR1 and CDR2 from the germline V gene are SGHDT and YYEEEE. The CDR3 runs 15 residues. V lost 3 bases and J lost 6, with 19 bases in between. The CDR3 bases are TGTGCCAGCAGCTACATGGGGACCCTCCCCGGCGAGCAGTACTTC. Protein: CASSYMGTLPGEQYF.

The V gene is TRBV7-8, the J gene TRBJ2-7, with 7 positions matching TRBD1. In germline, CDR1 is SGHVS, CDR2 FQNEAQ. V lost 5 bases and J lost 6; bases outside the gene matches: 10. The length of the CDR3 is 14 residues. The CDR3 region has the DNA TGTGCCAGCAGCCCCCGTGAGACAGGGACCGAGCAGTACTTC. It specifies CASSPRETGTEQYF.

The rearrangement joins TRBV4-1 to TRBJ1-4, with a tentative D call TRBD1 (5 bases). The CDR3 covers 18 residues. Germline V gene lookup returns CDR1 MGHRA and CDR2 YSYEKL. Trimming removed 2 bases from V and 4 bases from J, with 20 bases in between. The CDR3 DNA is TGCGCCAGCAGCCAATATCGTTTACGAGACAGATTTAATGAAAAACTGTTTTTT. This encodes CASSQYRLRDRFNEKLFF.

The chain employs TRBV15 and TRBJ1-5; D may be TRBD1 (6 bases). This CDR3 has 15 residues. Trimming pared 5 bases from V and 2 bases from J, leaving 13 bases between. Germline CDR1 and CDR2: LNHNV and YYDKDF (reference sequence). The DNA of the CDR3 is TGTGCCACCAGCGTTGACAGGTGGGGCAATCAGCCCCAGCATTTT. This encodes CATSVDRWGNQPQHF.

V is TRBV27 and J is TRBJ2-1; D perhaps matches TRBD2 (7 bases). This CDR3 spans 18 amino acids. From germline, CDR1 is MNHEY and CDR2 SMNVEV (reference sequence). The V and J ends lost 3 bases and 1 base respectively, with 19 bases between them. The CDR3 loop reads CASSFGRSSGQSYNEQFF. In nucleotides, the CDR3 is TGTGCCAGCAGTTTCGGACGGTCTAGCGGACAGTCCTACAATGAGCAGTTCTTC.

This chain joins TRBV5-6 and TRBJ1-5; the D gene is possibly TRBD1 (6 bases). This CDR3 is 14 amino acids long. Germline CDR1 reads SGHDT; CDR2 reads YYEEEE. Trimming took 3 bases from V and 6 from J, leaving 13 bases between them. For the CDR3, the DNA is TGTGCCAGCAGCTCCGTGACAGGTACTCAGCCCCAGCATTTT. It translates to CASSSVTGTQPQHF.

The genes are TRBV28 and TRBJ1-2, with D possibly matching TRBD1 (6 bases). V lost 3 bases, J lost 3 bases, and 17 bases lay in between. This CDR3 is built from 16 residues. CDR1 MDHEN and CDR2 SYDVKM come from the germline V gene. The CDR3 DNA is TGTGCCAGCAGTTTCGCGTCCCAGGGGCGCGACTATGGCTACACCTTC. The encoded protein is CASSFASQGRDYGYTF.

V gene TRBV27 combines with J gene TRBJ2-7; a possible D gene is TRBD2 (5 bases). The CDR3 length is 14 residues. Germline assignment: CDR1 MNHEY and CDR2 SMNVEV (reference sequence). V gave up 3 bases and J gave up 0 bases, with 9 bases separating them. This chain's CDR3 is CASSFGKNSYEQYF. CDR3 sequence (DNA): TGTGCCAGCAGTTTCGGGAAAAACTCCTACGAGCAGTACTTC.

This clone was picked up one time. Other DNA sequences in the same sample also yield this CDR3. The chain uses TRBV28 and TRBJ2-3, with 8 bases identical to TRBD1. V lost 3 bases, J lost 6 bases, and 5 bases stayed unmatched. Germline-derived CDR1 and CDR2 are MDHEN and SYDVKM. The CDR3 extends over 14 amino acids. The CDR3 nucleotides are TGTGCCAGCAGTTTGGGCAGGGGGCTCGATACGCAGTATTTT. Protein product: CASSLGRGLDTQYF.

This clone was counted between two and nine times. The genes are TRBV7-4 and TRBJ1-5; D is undetermined. The CDR3 is 14 residues long. Trimming removed 3 bases at V and 4 bases at J, with 10 bases between. Per germline, CDR1 SGHVT and CDR2 SQSDAQ. The CDR3 region has the DNA TGTGCCAGCAGCTTGAGGCAGGAGAATCAGCCCCAGCATTTT. Translation gives CASSLRQENQPQHF.